Below, one T cell receptor beta chain is given with its context. The study assigned cohorts using participant-reported clinical history. This specimen belongs to a study of blood T cell repertoires in COVID-19. In the study overall: The study drew acute and convalescent COVID-19 samples from the United States, Italy and Spain. In each case, the material was cDNA or gDNA derived from T cells, B-cell-depleted T cells, or PBMCs.

As processed by the authors: Estimates of nucleated cell counts were drawn from the amplification of reference gene primers. Method: immunoSEQ multiplex PCR; TCRdb's copy keeps in-frame clones and lacks some. V, J and clone size derive from that table, while D and trimming were established from the DNA sequence. The sample has about 270,000 clones; roughly 88% are singletons. Germline loops: CDR1 MNHEY, CDR2 SVGEGT. The J segment lost 2 bases and the V segment lost 6 bases, leaving 3 bases of the junction unmatched. The CDR3 has 13 amino acids. The sample consisted of PBMCs or T cells enriched from blood (not recorded which). This TCR was recovered from a woman aged 40 to 55 with acute COVID-19. The chain employs TRBV6-2 or TRBV6-3 and TRBJ1-2, with 7 bases that match TRBD1. CDR3 residues: CASSLQGNYGYTF. The CDR3 DNA reads as TGTGCCAGCAGCCTACAGGGGAACTATGGCTACACCTTC.